This TCR beta chain appears in the sequencing data of a study of CD4 T cells in relation to SARS-CoV-2 and coronaviruses. The overall study: PBMCs were cultured with antigen for over 8 days before TCR beta sequencing.

A word on this clone: Its target is not known.

V was cut by 2 bases and J by 0 bases, with 8 bases left in between. Germline assignment: CDR1 MGHRA and CDR2 YSYEKL. CDR3 length: 15 residues. Clones were sequenced by immunoSEQ multiplex PCR, and TCRdb holds only the in-frame ones, with some missing. The sample has tens of thousands of clones, around 82% seen once. Notes on the study in general: No donor gave both pre-pandemic and post-infection samples.

The clonotype originates from an adult with COVID-19. Sequenced material: naive CD4+ T cells from PBMCs, cultured in vitro. Sample subset: naive CD4+ T cells isolated by negative enrichment. The genes are TRBV4-1 and TRBJ2-1; D uncertain. The CDR3 DNA sequence: TGCGCCAGCAGCCAACGTATACTCTCCTACAATGAGCAGTTCTTC. Encoded protein: CASSQRILSYNEQFF.